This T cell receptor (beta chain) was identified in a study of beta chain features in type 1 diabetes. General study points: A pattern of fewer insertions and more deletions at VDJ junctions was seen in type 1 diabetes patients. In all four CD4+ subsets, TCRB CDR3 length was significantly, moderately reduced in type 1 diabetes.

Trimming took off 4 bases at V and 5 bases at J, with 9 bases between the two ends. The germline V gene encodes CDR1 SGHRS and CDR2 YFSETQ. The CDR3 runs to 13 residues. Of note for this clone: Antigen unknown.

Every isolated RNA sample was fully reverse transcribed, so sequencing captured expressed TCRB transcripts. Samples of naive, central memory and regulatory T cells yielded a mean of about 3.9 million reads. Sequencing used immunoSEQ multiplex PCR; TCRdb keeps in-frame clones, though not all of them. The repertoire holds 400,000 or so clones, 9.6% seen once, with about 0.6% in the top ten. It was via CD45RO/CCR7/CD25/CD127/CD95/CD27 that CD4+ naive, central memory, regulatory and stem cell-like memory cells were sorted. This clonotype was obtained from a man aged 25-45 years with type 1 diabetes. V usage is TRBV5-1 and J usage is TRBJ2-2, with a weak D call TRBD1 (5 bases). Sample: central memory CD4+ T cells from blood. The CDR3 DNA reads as TGCGCCAGCAGCCAGGGATGGACCGGGGAGCTGTTTTTT. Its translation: CASSQGWTGELFF.